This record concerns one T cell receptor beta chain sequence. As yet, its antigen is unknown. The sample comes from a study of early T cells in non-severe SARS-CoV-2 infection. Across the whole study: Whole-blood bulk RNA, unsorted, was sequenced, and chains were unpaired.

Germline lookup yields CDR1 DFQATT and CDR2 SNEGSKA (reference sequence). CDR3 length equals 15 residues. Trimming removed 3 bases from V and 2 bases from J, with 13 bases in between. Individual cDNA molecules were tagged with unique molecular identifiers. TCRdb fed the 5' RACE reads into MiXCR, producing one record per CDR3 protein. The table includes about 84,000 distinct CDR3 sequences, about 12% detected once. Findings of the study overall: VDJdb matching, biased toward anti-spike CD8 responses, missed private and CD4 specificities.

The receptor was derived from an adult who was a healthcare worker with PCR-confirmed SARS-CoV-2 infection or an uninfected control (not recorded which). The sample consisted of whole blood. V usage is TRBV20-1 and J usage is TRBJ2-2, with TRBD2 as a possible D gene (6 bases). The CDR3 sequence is CSASKLAFNTGELFF. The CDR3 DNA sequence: TGCAGTGCTAGTAAACTAGCCTTCAACACCGGGGAGCTGTTTTTT.